These 23 T cell receptor beta chains originate from one sample sequenced in a study of CD8+ T cells in alopecia areata. Specified treatment: oral pan-JAK inhibitor, 5-10 mg twice daily. The sequencing template was cDNA reverse transcribed from extracted RNA. Clones were read by immunoSEQ multiplex PCR, and TCRdb kept only the in-frame ones, dropping some. The table has about 190,000 clones, around 66% seen once. The sequenced sample was CD4+ T cells sorted from blood, obtained at week 4, from a patient treated with tofacitinib. The source of these receptors is a human donor with alopecia areata.

This clone was picked up a small number of times. The chain uses TRBV4-3 and TRBJ2-5, with D possibly being TRBD2 (6 bases). CDR3 length: 12 amino acids. Trimming shortened V by 0 bases and J by 7 bases, and 6 bases separated the two germline ends. The germline CDR1 and CDR2 sequences are LGHNA and YSLEER. The CDR3 is CASSQEGGTQYF. The CDR3 DNA reads as TGCGCCAGCAGCCAAGAGGGAGGGACCCAGTACTTC.

The chain is built from TRBV29-1 and TRBJ2-2, with D possibly being TRBD2 (5 bases). The V gene's germline CDR1 is SQVTM and CDR2 ANQGSEA. Trimming stripped 1 base from V and 5 bases from J, with 11 bases between. The CDR3 is 14 amino acids. The CDR3, as DNA: TGCAGCGTTGAAGGGGAGACACGGACCGGGGAGCTGTTTTTT. Protein: CSVEGETRTGELFF.

A word on this clone: The junction departs from germline at one end; a sequencing error may be responsible. The V call is TRBV5-1, the J call TRBJ1-1, with TRBD1 as a possible D gene (5 bases). Germline V gene data show CDR1 as SGHRS and CDR2 as YFSETQ. The CDR3 consists of 14 residues. The CDR3 DNA follows: TGCGCCAGCAGCTTAAGCAGGGTGAACACTGACGCTTTCTTT. It codes for CASSLSRVNTDAFF.

This clone was recorded only once. The chain joins TRBV9 to TRBJ2-3, with D hard to call. V lost 1 base and J 3 bases, leaving 9 bases between the germline ends. This CDR3 region has 14 residues. Germline CDR1 SGDLS, CDR2 YYNGEE. The CDR3, as DNA: TGTGCCAGCAGCGTAATCCCCGCTACAGATACGCAGTATTTT. Amino acid sequence: CASSVIPATDTQYF.

The table lists this clone with a count of one. The CDR3 DNA sequence: TGCGCCAGCAGCTTCAGCGGGGCTGCCTACGAGCAGTACTTC. It is translated as CASSFSGAAYEQYF. The chain joins TRBV5-1 to TRBJ2-7; the match to TRBD2 covers 7 bases. CDR3 length: 14 residues. The trim removed 2 bases at V and 2 bases at J, leaving 4 bases unmatched. CDR1 is SGHRS, CDR2 YFSETQ, per germline.

The chain uses TRBV4-2 and TRBJ2-5; perhaps TRBD1 as D (5 bases). V was pared by 3 bases and J by 5 bases, with 16 bases between. There are 15 residues in the CDR3. Germline V CDR1 and CDR2: LGHNA, YNFKEQ. The CDR3 nucleotides are TGTGCCAGCAGCCAGCCTAGGGGATCGGATGAGACCCAGTACTTC. Amino acids: CASSQPRGSDETQYF.

This clone showed up just once. V usage is TRBV7-6 and J usage is TRBJ2-5; possibly TRBD1 for D (5 bases). Per germline, CDR1 SGHVS and CDR2 FNYEAQ. With 5 bases removed from V and 9 bases from J, the gap between germline ends came to 19 bases. This CDR3 contains 14 residues. The CDR3 DNA follows: TGTGCCAGCAGCGTACCAAACCAGGGTTGGGCCCAGTACTTC. It translates to CASSVPNQGWAQYF.

In the case of this clone: A read error may produce the germline difference seen at one junction end. This sequence joins TRBV30 and TRBJ1-6; a possible D gene is TRBD1 (5 bases). CDR3 length: 15 amino acids. CDR1 GTSNPN and CDR2 SVGIG come from the germline V gene (reference sequence). Here the CDR3 reads CAWSGRTRYNSPLYF. The DNA of the CDR3 is TGTGCCTGGAGTGGCAGGACAAGGTATAATTCACCCCTCTACTTT.

V gene TRBV2 combines with J gene TRBJ2-2; D remains ambiguous. V was pared by 6 bases and J by 7 bases, with 9 bases between. Looked up from germline, CDR1 is SNHLY and CDR2 is FYNNEI. The CDR3 sequence is 12 residues long. DNA for the CDR3: TGTGCCAGCAGGACGGCGAGCGGGGAGCTGTTTTTT. It codes for CASRTASGELFF.

The rearrangement joins TRBV30 to TRBJ2-3; no reliable D call. The CDR3 is made up of 12 amino acids. Trimming pared 6 bases from V and 10 bases from J, leaving 17 bases between. CDR1 and CDR2 (germline): GTSNPN, SVGIG (reference sequence). CDR3 sequence reads: CACSRNLSPQYF. In nucleotides, the CDR3 is TGTGCCTGTTCTAGGAACCTCTCCCCGCAGTATTTT.

The gene calls are TRBV4-2 and TRBJ2-5, with D uncertain. This CDR3 comprises 14 residues. Trimming took off 3 bases at V and 5 bases at J, with 13 bases between the two ends. CDR1 LGHNA and CDR2 YNFKEQ come from the germline V gene. The CDR3 DNA sequence: TGTGCCAGCAGCCAGTCGGTGCAAAGGGAGACCCAGTACTTC. This encodes CASSQSVQRETQYF.

About this clone: Its ends do not fully match the called genes, so a read error is possible. Here the CDR3 DNA reads TGTGCTAGCAGCTTAAACCCAAGGACGGAGACCCAGTACTTC. This gives the protein CASSLNPRTETQYF. The chain combines TRBV7-7 with TRBJ2-5; D uncertain. There are 14 residues in the CDR3. Germline assignment: CDR1 SSHAT and CDR2 FNYEAQ (reference sequence).

This clone was observed a few times. The same CDR3 can be traced to other DNA sequences in this sample. The rearrangement uses TRBV5-1 and TRBJ2-5; TRBD1 might be the D (5 bases). Deletions cut 1 base from V and 4 bases from J, with 5 bases between. Germline CDR1 is SGHRS and CDR2 is YFSETQ. CDR3 size: 12 residues. The CDR3: CASSLQGETQYF. The CDR3 region has the DNA TGCGCCAGCAGCTTGCAGGGAGAGACCCAGTACTTC.

This clone was seen more than once but under ten times. The CDR3 region has the DNA TGTGCCAGTAGTAGGGGGGGCGCGGGACAAGAGACCCAGTACTTC. Translated, it gives CASSRGGAGQETQYF. The V call is TRBV19, the J call TRBJ2-5; tentatively, D is TRBD2 (7 bases). The V end lost 4 bases, the J end lost 2 bases, and 14 bases lay between the germline ends. The CDR3 loop spans 15 amino acids. The germline V gene encodes CDR1 LNHDA and CDR2 SQIVND (reference sequence). The full variable domain, with the rest looked up from reference TRBV19 and TRBJ2-5, is DGGITQSPKYLFRKEGQNVTLSCEQNLNHDAMYWYRQDPGQGLRLIYYSQIVNDFQKGDIAEGYSVSREKKESFPLTVTSAQKNPTAFYLCASSRGGAGQETQYFGPGTRLLVL.

This clone was recorded a few times. The same CDR3 is also encoded by other DNA sequences in this sample. The V and J genes are TRBV5-1 and TRBJ1-1; tentative D call: TRBD1 (6 bases). V dropped 1 base and J dropped 1 base, with 8 bases sitting between them. Germline-derived CDR1 and CDR2 are SGHRS and YFSETQ. CDR3 length: 14 residues. The CDR3 loop reads CASSLRTANTEAFF. CDR3 sequence (DNA): TGCGCCAGCAGCTTGAGGACAGCGAACACTGAAGCTTTCTTT. Filled out from reference TRBV5-1 and TRBJ1-1, the complete variable domain reads KAGVTQTPRYLIKTRGQQVTLSCSPISGHRSVSWYQQTPGQGLQFLFEYFSETQRNKGNFPGRFSGRQFSNSRSEMNVSTLELGDSALYLCASSLRTANTEAFFGQGTRLTVV.

This sequence joins TRBV6-1 and TRBJ2-2, with no clear D. Germline V gene sequence: CDR1 MNHNS, CDR2 SASEGT. The V gene lost 7 bases and the J gene lost 0 bases, with 12 bases spanning the gap. This CDR3 contains 15 residues. CDR3 in DNA: TGTGCCAGCACAATTGGAAATACGAACACCGGGGAGCTGTTTTTT. Translation gives CASTIGNTNTGELFF.

This clone was counted between two and nine times. The chain links TRBV19 to TRBJ2-1, with 11 bases that match TRBD2. Germline V gene data show CDR1 as LNHDA and CDR2 as SQIVND (reference sequence). The CDR3 sequence is 15 residues long. Losses at the gene ends were 6 bases for V and 5 bases for J; bases not matched to a gene: 6. The CDR3 here is CASRRLAGGDNEQFF. In DNA form, the CDR3 reads TGTGCCAGTAGGAGATTAGCGGGGGGGGACAATGAGCAGTTCTTC.

This clone has a handful of counts. This sequence joins TRBV2 and TRBJ2-7; 8 nucleotides match TRBD1. Per germline, CDR1 SNHLY and CDR2 FYNNEI. V shed 6 bases, J shed 3 bases, and the junction held 4 bases outside the gene matches. There are 13 residues in the CDR3. CDR3 nucleotide sequence: TGTGCCAGCAGGGTCGGGACAGGCTACGAGCAGTACTTC. Translated: CASRVGTGYEQYF.

The J gene is TRBJ1-2, the V gene TRBV20-1; D is unclear. The CDR3 has 10 amino acids. CDR1 is DFQATT, CDR2 SNEGSKA, per germline (reference sequence). V lost 5 bases and J lost 9, with 10 bases in between. CDR3 DNA: TGCAGTGCTTCCGCGGACCGCTACACCTTC. The encoded protein is CSASADRYTF.

The rearrangement uses TRBV9 and TRBJ1-4, with D perhaps TRBD1 (6 bases). The CDR3 extends over 16 amino acids. The germline V and J ends were trimmed by 2 bases and 3 bases, with 14 bases remaining between them. CDR1 SGDLS and CDR2 YYNGEE come from the germline V gene. The CDR3 sequence: CASSVHGQLANEKLFF. In DNA form, the CDR3 reads TGTGCCAGCAGCGTTCACGGACAGCTGGCTAATGAAAAACTGTTTTTT.

This clone is a singleton in its sample. Without the conserved terminal phenylalanine or tryptophan, this CDR3 likely stems from a read error. The chain recombines TRBV6-5 with TRBJ1-1, with a weak D call TRBD1 (6 bases). Germline V CDR1 and CDR2: MNHEY, SVGAGI. Trimming removed 8 bases from V and 1 base from J, with 14 bases in between. The CDR3 spans 14 residues. The CDR3 region is CASRGWTANTEAFL. The CDR3 DNA reads TGTGCCAGCCGAGGATGGACAGCGAACACTGAAGCTTTCCTT.

This clone occurred a few times. This sequence joins TRBV7-2 and TRBJ2-2; D is uncertain. The germline V gene has CDR1 SGHTA and CDR2 FQGNSA. This CDR3 has 14 residues. The V and J ends lost 3 bases and 4 bases respectively, with 9 bases between them. CDR3 in DNA: TGTGCCAGCAGCTTTAGGTTGGGCACCGGGGAGCTGTTTTTT. Amino acids: CASSFRLGTGELFF.

The chain is built from TRBV29-1 and TRBJ2-3; the D gene could be TRBD1 or TRBD2 (5 bases each). Germline V CDR1 and CDR2: SQVTM, ANQGSEA. The CDR3 consists of 14 residues. Trimming took off 7 bases at V and 8 bases at J, with 22 bases between the two ends. CDR3 amino acids: CSAGRQSGKGTQYF. The CDR3 DNA follows: TGCAGCGCCGGTCGACAGTCGGGGAAGGGTACGCAGTATTTT.